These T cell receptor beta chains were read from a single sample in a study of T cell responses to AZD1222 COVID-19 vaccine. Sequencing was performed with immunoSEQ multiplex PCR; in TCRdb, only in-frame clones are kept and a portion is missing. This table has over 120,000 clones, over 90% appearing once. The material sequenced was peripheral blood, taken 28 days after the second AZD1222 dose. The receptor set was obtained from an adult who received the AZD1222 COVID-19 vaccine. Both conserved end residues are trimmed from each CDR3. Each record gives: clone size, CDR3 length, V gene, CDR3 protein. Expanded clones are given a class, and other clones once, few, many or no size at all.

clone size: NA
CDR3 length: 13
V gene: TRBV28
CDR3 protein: ASSLLGGDNSPLH

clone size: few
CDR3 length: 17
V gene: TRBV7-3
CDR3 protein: ASSLNLMTGRTANYGYT

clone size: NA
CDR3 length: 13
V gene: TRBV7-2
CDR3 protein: ASSLATSGIAEQF

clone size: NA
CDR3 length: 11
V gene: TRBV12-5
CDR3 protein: ASGLEQNTEAF

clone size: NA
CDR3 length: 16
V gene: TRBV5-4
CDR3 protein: ASSFARLAGGVADTQY

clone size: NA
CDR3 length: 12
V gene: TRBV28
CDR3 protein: ASSLTGQAYEQY

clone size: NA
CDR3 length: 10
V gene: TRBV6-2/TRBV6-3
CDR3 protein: ASSYIGNTIY

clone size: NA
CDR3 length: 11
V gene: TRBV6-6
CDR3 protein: ASSYDSSYEQY

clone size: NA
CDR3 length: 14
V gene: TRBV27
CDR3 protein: ASSLSGWSFKAEAF

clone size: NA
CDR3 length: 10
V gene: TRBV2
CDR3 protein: ASSERGEKLF

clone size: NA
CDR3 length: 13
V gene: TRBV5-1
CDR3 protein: ASSHGTESGGELF

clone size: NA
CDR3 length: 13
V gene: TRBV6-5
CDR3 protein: ASSYSEQRWNEQY

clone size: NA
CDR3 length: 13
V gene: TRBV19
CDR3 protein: ASSTRQGEYNEQF

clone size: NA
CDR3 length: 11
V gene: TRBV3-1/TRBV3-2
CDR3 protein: ASSSDQYYGYT

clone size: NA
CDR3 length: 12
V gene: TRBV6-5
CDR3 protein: ASKGAVGANVLT

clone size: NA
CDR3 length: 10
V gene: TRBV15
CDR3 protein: ATSRDENTQY

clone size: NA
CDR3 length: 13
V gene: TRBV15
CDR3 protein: ATSRELAGRYEQY

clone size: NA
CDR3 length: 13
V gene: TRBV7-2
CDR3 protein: ASSFVIQGLNTIY

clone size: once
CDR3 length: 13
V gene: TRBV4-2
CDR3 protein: ASSQTGTASLEQY

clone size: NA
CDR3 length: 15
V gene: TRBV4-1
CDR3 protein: ASSQRNAGIQSYEQY

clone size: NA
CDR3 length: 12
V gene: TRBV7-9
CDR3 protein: ASSLEGGGETQY

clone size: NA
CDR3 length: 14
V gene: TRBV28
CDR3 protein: ASSIPRGPNNSPLH

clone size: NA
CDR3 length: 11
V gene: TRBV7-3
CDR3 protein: ASSPPNSYEQY

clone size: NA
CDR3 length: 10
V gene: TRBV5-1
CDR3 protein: ASSLGDNEQF

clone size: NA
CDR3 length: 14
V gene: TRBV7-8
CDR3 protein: ASSEGLAGTVYEQY

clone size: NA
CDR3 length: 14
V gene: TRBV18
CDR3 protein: ASSPPGALANQPQH

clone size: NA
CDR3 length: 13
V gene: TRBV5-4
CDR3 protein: ASSLGLAGEREQF

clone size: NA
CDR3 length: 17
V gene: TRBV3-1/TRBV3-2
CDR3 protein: ASSHRFGIAGIAKNIQY

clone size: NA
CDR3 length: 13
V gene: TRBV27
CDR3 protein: ASSNGTGRGYGYT

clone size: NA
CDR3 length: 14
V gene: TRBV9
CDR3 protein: ASSADSLHYTDTQY

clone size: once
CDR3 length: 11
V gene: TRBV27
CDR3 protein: ASYARAQETQY

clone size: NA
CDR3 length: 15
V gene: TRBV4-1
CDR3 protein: ASRDRASGSVTGELF

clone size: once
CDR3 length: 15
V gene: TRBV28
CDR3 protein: ASSRQGTGRYNSPLH

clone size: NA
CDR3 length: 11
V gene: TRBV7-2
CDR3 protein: ASSSWTGTEAF

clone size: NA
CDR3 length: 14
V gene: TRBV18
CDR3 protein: ASSQRRDRTSYEQY

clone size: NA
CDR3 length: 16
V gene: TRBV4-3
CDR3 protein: ASSPWTGPYSGANVLT

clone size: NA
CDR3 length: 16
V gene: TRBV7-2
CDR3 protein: ASSAGLAGGGDTGELF

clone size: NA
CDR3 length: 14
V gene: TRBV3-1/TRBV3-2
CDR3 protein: ASSQGMSGSGNTIY

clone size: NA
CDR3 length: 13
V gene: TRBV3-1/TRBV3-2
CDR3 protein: ASSQNARQNTEAF

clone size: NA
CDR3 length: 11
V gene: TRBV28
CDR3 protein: ASKQGGYQPQH

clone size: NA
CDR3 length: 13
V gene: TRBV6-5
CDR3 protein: ASSYRQGAEQPQH

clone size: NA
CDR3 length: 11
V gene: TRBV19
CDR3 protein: ASRQGGTGELF

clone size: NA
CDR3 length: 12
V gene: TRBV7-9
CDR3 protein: ASSSLKGYNEQF

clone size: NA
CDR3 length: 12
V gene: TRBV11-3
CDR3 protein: ASSSGLAGETQY

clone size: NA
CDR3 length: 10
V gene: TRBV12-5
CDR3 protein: ASGPGSSEAF